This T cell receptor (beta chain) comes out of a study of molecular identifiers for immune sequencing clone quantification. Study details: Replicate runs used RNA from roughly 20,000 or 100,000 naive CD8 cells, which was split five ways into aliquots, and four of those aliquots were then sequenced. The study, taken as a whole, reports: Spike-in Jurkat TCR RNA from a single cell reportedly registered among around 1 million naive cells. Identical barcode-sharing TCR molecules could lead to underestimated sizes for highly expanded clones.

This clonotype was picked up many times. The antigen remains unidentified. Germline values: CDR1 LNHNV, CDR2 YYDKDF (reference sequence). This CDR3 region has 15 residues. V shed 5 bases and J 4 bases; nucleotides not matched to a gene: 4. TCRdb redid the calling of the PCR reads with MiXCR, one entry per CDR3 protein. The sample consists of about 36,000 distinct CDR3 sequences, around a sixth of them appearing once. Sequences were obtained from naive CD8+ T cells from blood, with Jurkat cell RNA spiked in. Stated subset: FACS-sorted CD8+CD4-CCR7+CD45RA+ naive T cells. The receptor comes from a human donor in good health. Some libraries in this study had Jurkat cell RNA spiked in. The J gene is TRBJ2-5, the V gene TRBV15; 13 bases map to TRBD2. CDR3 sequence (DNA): TGTGCCACCAGCGCCCGACTAGCGGGAGGAGAGACCCAGTACTTC. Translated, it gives CATSARLAGGETQYF.